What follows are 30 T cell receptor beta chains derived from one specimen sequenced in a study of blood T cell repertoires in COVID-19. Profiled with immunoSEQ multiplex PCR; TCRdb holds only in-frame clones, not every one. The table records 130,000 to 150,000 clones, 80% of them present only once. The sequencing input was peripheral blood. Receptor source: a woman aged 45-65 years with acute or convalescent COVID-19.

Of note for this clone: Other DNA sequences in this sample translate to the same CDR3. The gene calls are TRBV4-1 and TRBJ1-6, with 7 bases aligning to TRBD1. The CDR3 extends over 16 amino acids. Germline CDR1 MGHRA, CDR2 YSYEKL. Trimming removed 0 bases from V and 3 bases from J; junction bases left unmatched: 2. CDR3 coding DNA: TGCGCCAGCAGCCAAGAGCAGGGGGACTATAATTCACCCCTCCACTTT. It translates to CASSQEQGDYNSPLHF.

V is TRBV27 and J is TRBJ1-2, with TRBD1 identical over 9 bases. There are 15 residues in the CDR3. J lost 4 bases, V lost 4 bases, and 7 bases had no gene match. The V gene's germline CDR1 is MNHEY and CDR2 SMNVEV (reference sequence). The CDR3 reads CASSSRTGVAYGYTF. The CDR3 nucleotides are TGTGCCAGCAGTTCCAGGACAGGGGTGGCCTATGGCTACACCTTC.

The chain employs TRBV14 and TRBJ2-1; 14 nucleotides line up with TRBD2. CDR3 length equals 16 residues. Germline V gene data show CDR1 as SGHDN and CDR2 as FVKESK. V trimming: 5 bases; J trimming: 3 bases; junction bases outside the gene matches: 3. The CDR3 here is CASSRLAGGLYNEQFF. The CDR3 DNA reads TGTGCCAGCAGCAGACTAGCGGGGGGGCTCTACAATGAGCAGTTCTTC.

This CDR3 is CASSLLQGGGSPLHF. In DNA form, the CDR3 reads TGTGCCAGCAGCTTACTCCAGGGTGGCGGTTCACCCCTCCACTTT. V is TRBV6-2 or TRBV6-3 and J is TRBJ1-6; perhaps TRBD1 as D (5 bases). CDR1 and CDR2 (germline): MNHEY, SVGEGT. The CDR3 is 15 residues long. V gave up 6 bases and J gave up 9 bases, with 18 bases separating them.

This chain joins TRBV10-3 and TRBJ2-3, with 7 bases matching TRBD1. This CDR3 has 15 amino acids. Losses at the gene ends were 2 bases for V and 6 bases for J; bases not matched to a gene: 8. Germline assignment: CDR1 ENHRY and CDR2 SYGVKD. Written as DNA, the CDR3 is TGTGCCATCAGTGAGCCAGGTCGACAGGGCGATACGCAGTATTTT. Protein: CAISEPGRQGDTQYF.

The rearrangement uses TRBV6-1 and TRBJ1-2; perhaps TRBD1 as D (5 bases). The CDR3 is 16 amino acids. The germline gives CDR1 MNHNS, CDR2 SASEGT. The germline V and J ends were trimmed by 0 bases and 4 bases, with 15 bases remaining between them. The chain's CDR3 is CASSEAPAGPTYGYTF. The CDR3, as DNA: TGTGCCAGCAGTGAAGCGCCGGCAGGGCCTACCTATGGCTACACCTTC.

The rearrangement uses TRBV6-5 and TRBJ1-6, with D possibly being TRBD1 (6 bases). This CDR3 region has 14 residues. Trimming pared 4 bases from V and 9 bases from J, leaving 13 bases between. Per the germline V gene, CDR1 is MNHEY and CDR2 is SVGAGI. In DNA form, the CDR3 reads TGTGCCAGCAGTTCGGCAGGGGTAGTTTCACCCCTCCACTTT. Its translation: CASSSAGVVSPLHF.

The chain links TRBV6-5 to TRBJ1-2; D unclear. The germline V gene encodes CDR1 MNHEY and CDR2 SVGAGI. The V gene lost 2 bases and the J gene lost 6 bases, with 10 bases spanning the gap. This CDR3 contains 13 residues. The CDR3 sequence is CASSYRAADGYTF. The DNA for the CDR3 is TGTGCCAGCAGTTACCGGGCAGCGGATGGCTACACCTTC.

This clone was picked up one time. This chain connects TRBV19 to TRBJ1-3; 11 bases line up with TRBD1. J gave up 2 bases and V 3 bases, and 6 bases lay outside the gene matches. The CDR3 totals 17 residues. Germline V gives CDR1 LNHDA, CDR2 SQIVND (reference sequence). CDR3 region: CASSMDADRGPGNTIYF. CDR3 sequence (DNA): TGTGCCAGTAGTATGGACGCGGACAGGGGGCCTGGAAACACCATATATTTT.

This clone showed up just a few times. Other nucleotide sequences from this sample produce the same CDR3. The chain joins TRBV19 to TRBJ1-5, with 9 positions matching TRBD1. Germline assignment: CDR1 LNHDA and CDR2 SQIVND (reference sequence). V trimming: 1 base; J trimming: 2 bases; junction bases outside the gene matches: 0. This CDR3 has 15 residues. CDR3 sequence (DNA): TGTGCCAGTAGTATAGGGGACAGGGGCAATCAGCCCCAGCATTTT. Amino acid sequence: CASSIGDRGNQPQHF.

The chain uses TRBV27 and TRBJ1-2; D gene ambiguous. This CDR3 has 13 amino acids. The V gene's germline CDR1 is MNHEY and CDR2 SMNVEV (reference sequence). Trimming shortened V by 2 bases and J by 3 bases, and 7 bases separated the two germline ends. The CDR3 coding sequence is TGTGCCAGCAGTTTAAACAGCTACTATGGCTACACCTTC. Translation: CASSLNSYYGYTF.

The CDR3 bases are TGTGCCAGCAGTGACCCAGGAAACGAGCAGTACTTC. Protein sequence: CASSDPGNEQYF. The rearrangement links TRBV6-1 to TRBJ2-7; no firm D call. Germline V gene lookup returns CDR1 MNHNS and CDR2 SASEGT. Deletions cut 3 bases from V and 5 bases from J, with 8 bases between. There are 12 residues in the CDR3.

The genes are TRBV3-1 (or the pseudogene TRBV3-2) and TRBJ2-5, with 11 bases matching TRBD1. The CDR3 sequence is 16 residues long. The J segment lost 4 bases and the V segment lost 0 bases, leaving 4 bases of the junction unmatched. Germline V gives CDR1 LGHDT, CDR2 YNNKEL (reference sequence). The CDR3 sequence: CASSQEDRGRGETQYF. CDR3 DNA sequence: TGTGCCAGCAGCCAAGAGGACAGGGGGCGCGGAGAGACCCAGTACTTC.

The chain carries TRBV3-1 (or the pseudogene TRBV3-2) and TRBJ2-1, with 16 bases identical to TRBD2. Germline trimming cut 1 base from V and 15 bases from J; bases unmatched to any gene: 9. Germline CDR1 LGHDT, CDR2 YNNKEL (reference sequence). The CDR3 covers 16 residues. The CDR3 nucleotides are TGTGCCAGCAGCCAAGGGCCGGGACTAGCGGGGGGGCGCGGGTTCTTC. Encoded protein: CASSQGPGLAGGRGFF.

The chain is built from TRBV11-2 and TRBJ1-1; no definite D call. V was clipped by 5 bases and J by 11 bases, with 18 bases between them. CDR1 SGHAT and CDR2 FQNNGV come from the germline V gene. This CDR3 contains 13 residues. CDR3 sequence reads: CASSQGGRTAAFF. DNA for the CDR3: TGTGCCAGCAGCCAAGGAGGGAGAACCGCGGCTTTCTTT.

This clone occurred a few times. The CDR3 is CASSLDETMNTEAFF. CDR3 DNA sequence: TGCGCCAGCAGCTTGGATGAGACTATGAACACTGAAGCTTTCTTT. The chain is built from TRBV5-1 and TRBJ1-1; D not resolved. Trimming pared 0 bases from V and 0 bases from J, leaving 9 bases between. Germline-derived CDR1 and CDR2 are SGHRS and YFSETQ. The CDR3 is 15 residues long.

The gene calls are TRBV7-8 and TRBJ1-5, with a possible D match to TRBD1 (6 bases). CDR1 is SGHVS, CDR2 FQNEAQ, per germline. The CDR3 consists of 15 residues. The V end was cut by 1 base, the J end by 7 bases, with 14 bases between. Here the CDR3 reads CASSLVQGPRQPQHF. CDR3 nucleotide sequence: TGTGCCAGCAGCTTAGTTCAGGGGCCCAGGCAGCCCCAGCATTTT.

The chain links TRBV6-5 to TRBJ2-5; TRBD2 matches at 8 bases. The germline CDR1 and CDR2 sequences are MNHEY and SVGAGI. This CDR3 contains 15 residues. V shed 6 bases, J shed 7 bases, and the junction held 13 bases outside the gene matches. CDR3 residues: CASRGQTSDQRTQYF. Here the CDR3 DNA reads TGTGCCAGCAGAGGCCAGACTAGCGACCAAAGGACCCAGTACTTC.

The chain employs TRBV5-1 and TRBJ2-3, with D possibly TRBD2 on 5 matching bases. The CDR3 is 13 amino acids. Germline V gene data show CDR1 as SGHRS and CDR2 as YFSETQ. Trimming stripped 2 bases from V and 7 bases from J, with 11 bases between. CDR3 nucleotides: TGCGCCAGCAGCTTAGGCCCGGGGAATACGCAGTATTTT. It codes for CASSLGPGNTQYF.

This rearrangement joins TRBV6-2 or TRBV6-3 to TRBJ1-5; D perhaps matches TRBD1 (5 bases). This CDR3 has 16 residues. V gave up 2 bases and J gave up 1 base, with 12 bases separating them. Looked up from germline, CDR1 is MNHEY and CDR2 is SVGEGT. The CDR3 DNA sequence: TGTGCCAGCAGTTACCCACAGGTTGTGAGCAATCAGCCCCAGCATTTT. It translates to CASSYPQVVSNQPQHF.

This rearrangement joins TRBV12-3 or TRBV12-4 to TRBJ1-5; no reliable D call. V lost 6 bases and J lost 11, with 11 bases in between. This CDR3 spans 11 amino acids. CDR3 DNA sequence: TGTGCCAGCAGCCCTGGCCGGGCCCAGCATTTT. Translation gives CASSPGRAQHF.

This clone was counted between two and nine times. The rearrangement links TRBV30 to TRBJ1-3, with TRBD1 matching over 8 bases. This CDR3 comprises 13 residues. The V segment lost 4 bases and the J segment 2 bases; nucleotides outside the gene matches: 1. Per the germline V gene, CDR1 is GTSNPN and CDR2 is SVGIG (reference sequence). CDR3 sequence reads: CAWKQGAGNTIYF. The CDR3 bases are TGTGCCTGGAAACAGGGGGCTGGAAACACCATATATTTT.

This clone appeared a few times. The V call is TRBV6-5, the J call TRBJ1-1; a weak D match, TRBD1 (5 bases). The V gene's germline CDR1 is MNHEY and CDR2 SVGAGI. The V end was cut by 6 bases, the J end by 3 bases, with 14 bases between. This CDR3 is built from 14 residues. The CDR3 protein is CASRGWTGDTEAFF. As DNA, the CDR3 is TGTGCCAGCAGGGGTTGGACGGGGGACACTGAAGCTTTCTTT.

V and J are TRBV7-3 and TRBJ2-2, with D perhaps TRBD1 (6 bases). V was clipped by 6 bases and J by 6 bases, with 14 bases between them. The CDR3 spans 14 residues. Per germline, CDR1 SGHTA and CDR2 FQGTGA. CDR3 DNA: TGTGCCAGCAGAAAGACCGCAGGGGCCGGGGAGCTGTTTTTT. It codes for CASRKTAGAGELFF.

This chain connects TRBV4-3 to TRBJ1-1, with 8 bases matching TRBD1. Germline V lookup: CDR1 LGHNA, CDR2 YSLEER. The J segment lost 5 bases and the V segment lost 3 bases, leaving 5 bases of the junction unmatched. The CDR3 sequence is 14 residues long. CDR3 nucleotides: TGCGCCAGCAGCCATGGACAGGGCCGGACTGAAGCTTTCTTT. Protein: CASSHGQGRTEAFF.

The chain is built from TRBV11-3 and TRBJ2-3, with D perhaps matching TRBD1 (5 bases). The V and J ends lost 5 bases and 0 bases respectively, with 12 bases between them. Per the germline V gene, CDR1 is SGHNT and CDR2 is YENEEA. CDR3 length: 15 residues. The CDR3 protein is CASSLDSSSTDTQYF. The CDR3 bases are TGTGCCAGCAGCCTTGACAGTTCTAGCACAGATACGCAGTATTTT.

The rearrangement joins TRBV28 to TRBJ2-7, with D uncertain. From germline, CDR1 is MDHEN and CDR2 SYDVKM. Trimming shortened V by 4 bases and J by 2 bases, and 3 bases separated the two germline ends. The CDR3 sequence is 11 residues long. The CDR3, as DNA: TGTGCCAGCAGTTCAACCTACGAGCAGTACTTC. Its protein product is CASSSTYEQYF.

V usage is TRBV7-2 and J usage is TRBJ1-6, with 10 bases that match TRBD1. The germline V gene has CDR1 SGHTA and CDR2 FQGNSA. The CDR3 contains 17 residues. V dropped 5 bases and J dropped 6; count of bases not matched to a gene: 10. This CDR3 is CASSLGGQGLPNSPLHF. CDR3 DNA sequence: TGTGCCAGCAGCCTAGGGGGACAGGGGCTTCCTAATTCACCCCTCCACTTT.

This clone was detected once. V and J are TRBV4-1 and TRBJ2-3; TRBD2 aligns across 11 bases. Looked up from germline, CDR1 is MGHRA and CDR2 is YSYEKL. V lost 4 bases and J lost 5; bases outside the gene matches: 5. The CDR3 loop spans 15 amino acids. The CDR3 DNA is TGCGCCAGCAGCCGACTAGCGGGGTATCGAGATACGCAGTATTTT. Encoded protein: CASSRLAGYRDTQYF.

The DNA of the CDR3 is TGTGCCAGCAGGGGGACTTCAGTAGGAGGAAACACCATATATTTT. As protein: CASRGTSVGGNTIYF. J is TRBJ1-3 and V is TRBV2; weak D call: TRBD1 (5 bases). The V end lost 6 bases, the J end lost 4 bases, and 16 bases lay between the germline ends. This CDR3 contains 15 residues. Germline loops: CDR1 SNHLY, CDR2 FYNNEI.